This TCR beta chain is drawn from a study of cytomegalovirus exposure and HLA in healthy donors. Whole-study context: Inside one of the first data releases sat about 85 million unique TCRs taken from HLA-typed donors. Study-level findings and limits: Productive status was seen about 87% or about 30% of the time for most TCR beta V segments in an earlier analysis. A few CMV-associated chains proved CMV antigen-specific in vitro.

Amplification used 60 Vbeta primers and 13 Jbeta primers. Repertoires were generated with immunoSEQ multiplex PCR, while TCRdb's copy carries only in-frame clones and drops some. This sample's table reports approximately 200,000 clones. Comments on this clone: Its target is not known.

Sequencing used PBMCs. This receptor was obtained from a boy between 10 and 17 years old in good health and CMV-seronegative.

CDR3 nucleotide sequence: TGTGCCAGTGCCAGTAGGGGCGAGCAGTACTTC. This gives the protein CASASRGEQYF. The chain is built from TRBV19 and TRBJ2-7, with D possibly being TRBD1 (5 bases). The CDR3 extends over 11 amino acids. The V end was cut by 8 bases, the J end by 6 bases, with 11 bases between. The germline V gene encodes CDR1 LNHDA and CDR2 SQIVND (reference sequence).